This T cell receptor (beta chain) was identified in a study of T cell repertoires in cytomegalovirus infection. Background on the study: Indicated by public TCR beta signatures were CMV infection and matching HLA type. Study results and caveats: Adding up the frequency of public TCR beta families identified people who carried CMV plus the relevant HLA. Ex vivo responses were dominated by HLA-C-restricted CMV-specific TCR beta clonotypes.

The length of the CDR3 is 15 residues. V trimming: 6 bases; J trimming: 0 bases; junction bases outside the gene matches: 6. Germline values: CDR1 MDHEN, CDR2 SYDVKM. As concerns this clonotype: As yet, its antigen is unknown.

TCRdb reprocessed the reads with MiXCR, giving one entry per CDR3 protein. The table lists 900,000 to 950,000 distinct CDR3 sequences, less than 35% of them singletons. The rearrangement joins TRBV28 to TRBJ2-7; 9 nucleotides align to TRBD1. This specimen consisted of cultured CD8+ T cells from PBMCs, obtained from culture after CMV antigen stimulation. The receptor was derived from a human donor in good health (CMV status not recorded). Some clones in this sample may be carry-over from other donors' samples. Here the CDR3 DNA reads TGTGCCAGCAGCCCTTCGACAGGGGGCTCCTACGAGCAGTACGTC. This codes for CASSPSTGGSYEQYV.